This T cell receptor (beta chain) was observed in a study of a mutant IDH1 vaccine in newly diagnosed glioma. Study as a whole: The initiation of vaccination occurred 4-6 weeks after radiotherapy alone, or with temozolomide cycles. Before enrollment, the patients had been treated with radiotherapy alone, temozolomide alone, or both together. Most of them had received both. Sex among treated patients split 62.5% male, 37.5% female; mean age was approximately 40 years.

Sequencing was performed with immunoSEQ multiplex PCR; in TCRdb, only in-frame clones are kept and a portion is missing. The table shows tens of thousands of clones, with over 70% occurring only once. Study results and caveats: A vaccine-induced immune response developed in roughly 93% of the patients.

Trimming took off 4 bases at V and 4 bases at J, with 11 bases between the two ends. The germline gives CDR1 SGHNT, CDR2 YYREEE (reference sequence). The CDR3 totals 13 residues. Time point denoted: week 23, last vaccination. The content of each vaccine dose was 300 ug of mutant IDH1 20-mer peptide, and topical imiquimod accompanied it. Note on this clone: The antigen is unknown.

The chain combines TRBV5-4 with TRBJ1-1; possibly TRBD1 for D (5 bases). Sequenced material: PBMCs, taken from a glioma patient whose treatment included an IDH1 peptide vaccine. The sequence was collected from a woman in her forties with glioma. Some clones in this sample may be carry-over from other donors' samples. The CDR3 spells CASSPVGGTEAFF. CDR3 DNA sequence: TGTGCCAGCAGCCCCGTTGGGGGCACTGAAGCTTTCTTT.